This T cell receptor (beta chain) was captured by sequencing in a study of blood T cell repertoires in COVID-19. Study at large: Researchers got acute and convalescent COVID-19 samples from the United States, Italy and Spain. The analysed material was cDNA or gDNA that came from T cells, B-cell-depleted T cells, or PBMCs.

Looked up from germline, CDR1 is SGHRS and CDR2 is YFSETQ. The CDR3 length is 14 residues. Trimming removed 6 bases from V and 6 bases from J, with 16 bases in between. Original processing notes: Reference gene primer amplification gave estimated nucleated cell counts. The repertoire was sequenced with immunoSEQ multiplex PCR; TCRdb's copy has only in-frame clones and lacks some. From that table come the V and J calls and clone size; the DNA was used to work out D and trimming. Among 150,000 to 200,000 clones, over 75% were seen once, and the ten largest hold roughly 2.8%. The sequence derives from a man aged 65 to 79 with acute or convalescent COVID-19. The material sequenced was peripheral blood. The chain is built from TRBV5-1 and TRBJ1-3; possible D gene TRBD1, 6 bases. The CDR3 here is CASKKTGGENTIYF. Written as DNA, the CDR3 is TGCGCCAGCAAAAAGACAGGAGGAGAAAACACCATATATTTT.